Following are 5 T cell receptor beta chains from one sample sequenced in a study of blood T cell repertoires in COVID-19. TCRdb's table, derived via immunoSEQ multiplex PCR, lists solely in-frame clones and lacks some. The table records about 400,000 clones, roughly nine tenths of them present only once. The sequencing input was PBMCs or T cells enriched from blood (not recorded which). The source of these receptors is a woman aged 30 to 39 who had recovered from COVID-19.

This sequence joins TRBV28 and TRBJ2-7; D is possibly TRBD2 (6 bases). The CDR3 contains 14 residues. Germline-derived CDR1 and CDR2 are MDHEN and SYDVKM. Trimming took 1 base from V and 2 from J, leaving 9 bases between them. The CDR3 here is CASSLFGGTYEQYF. For the CDR3, the DNA is TGTGCCAGCAGTTTATTCGGGGGAACCTACGAGCAGTACTTC.

The V and J genes are TRBV29-1 and TRBJ2-2; D not resolved. The V end lost 7 bases, the J end lost 6 bases, and 12 bases lay between the germline ends. Germline V gene data show CDR1 as SQVTM and CDR2 as ANQGSEA. The CDR3 is 12 amino acids. The CDR3, as DNA: TGCAGCGCCCAACTGGGCGCCGGGGAGCTGTTTTTT. It specifies CSAQLGAGELFF.

Here the CDR3 reads CASSPEGASGDYNEQFF. DNA for the CDR3: TGCGCCAGCAGCCCAGAGGGAGCTAGCGGGGATTACAATGAGCAGTTCTTC. The rearrangement uses TRBV4-1 and TRBJ2-1; 9 bases are shared with TRBD2. V lost 4 bases and J lost 4; bases outside the gene matches: 11. CDR3 size: 17 residues. Looked up from germline, CDR1 is MGHRA and CDR2 is YSYEKL.

The gene calls are TRBV18 and TRBJ1-3; 8 bases are shared with TRBD1. Trimming removed 0 bases from V and 3 bases from J; junction bases left unmatched: 4. The V gene's germline CDR1 is KGHSH and CDR2 LQKENI. There are 16 residues in the CDR3. The CDR3 loop reads CASSPPPGGFGNTIYF. As DNA, the CDR3 is TGTGCCAGCTCACCACCCCCAGGGGGCTTTGGAAACACCATATATTTT.

The V gene is TRBV28, the J gene TRBJ2-2; tentatively, D is TRBD2 (5 bases). From germline, CDR1 is MDHEN and CDR2 SYDVKM. Trimming removed 3 bases from V and 1 base from J, with 6 bases in between. The CDR3 length is 14 residues. The CDR3 bases are TGTGCCAGCAGTTTTGAGGGGAACACCGGGGAGCTGTTTTTT. Translating it yields CASSFEGNTGELFF.